This T cell receptor beta chain was documented in a study of blood T cell repertoires in COVID-19. Whole-study context: The cDNA or gDNA used as material had been derived from T cells, B-cell-depleted T cells, or PBMCs.

A note on this clone: The junction and the germline gene differ at one end; a read error may be behind it.

The protocol was immunoSEQ multiplex PCR, while the TCRdb copy is restricted to in-frame clones and leaves out a portion. The sample consists of some 170,000 clones, 82% of them appearing once. The source material was peripheral blood. The receptor's source is a woman in her seventies with acute or convalescent COVID-19.

CDR3 protein: CASSPDRTGSRF. In nucleotides, the CDR3 is TGTGCCAGCAGCCCTGACCGGACAGGGTCTCGATTC. The gene calls are TRBV7-2 and TRBJ2-7, with 8 nucleotides matching TRBD1. Per the germline V gene, CDR1 is SGHTA and CDR2 is FQGNSA. The length of the CDR3 is 12 residues.